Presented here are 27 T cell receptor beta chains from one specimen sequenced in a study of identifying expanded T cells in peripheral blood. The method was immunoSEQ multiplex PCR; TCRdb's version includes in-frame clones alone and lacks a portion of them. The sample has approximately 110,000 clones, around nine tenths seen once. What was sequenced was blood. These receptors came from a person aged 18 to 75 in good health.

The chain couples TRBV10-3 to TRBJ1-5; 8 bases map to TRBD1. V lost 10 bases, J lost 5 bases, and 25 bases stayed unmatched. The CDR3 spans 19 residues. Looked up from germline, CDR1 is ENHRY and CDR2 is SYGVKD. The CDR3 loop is CATSNSWTGSGGGHQPQHF. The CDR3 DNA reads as TGTGCCACCTCTAACTCCTGGACAGGGAGCGGGGGTGGTCATCAGCCCCAGCATTTT.

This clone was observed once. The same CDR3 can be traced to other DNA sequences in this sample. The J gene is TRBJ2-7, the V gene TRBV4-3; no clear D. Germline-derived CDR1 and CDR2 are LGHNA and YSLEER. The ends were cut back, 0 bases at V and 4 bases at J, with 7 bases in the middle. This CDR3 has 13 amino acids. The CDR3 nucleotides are TGCGCCAGCAGCCAAGATCTCAGGTACGAGCAGTACTTC. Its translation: CASSQDLRYEQYF.

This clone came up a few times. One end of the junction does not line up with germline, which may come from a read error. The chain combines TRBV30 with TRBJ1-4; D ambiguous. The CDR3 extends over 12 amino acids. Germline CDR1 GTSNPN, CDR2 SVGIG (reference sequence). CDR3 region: CACYDTKEKLFF. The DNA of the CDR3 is TGTGCCTGCTATGACACTAAGGAAAAACTGTTTTTT.

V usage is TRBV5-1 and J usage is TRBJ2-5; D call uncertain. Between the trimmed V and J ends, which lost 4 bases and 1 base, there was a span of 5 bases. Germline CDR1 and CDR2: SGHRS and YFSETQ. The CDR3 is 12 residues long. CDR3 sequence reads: CASSQIQETQYF. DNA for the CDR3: TGCGCCAGCAGCCAAATCCAAGAGACCCAGTACTTC. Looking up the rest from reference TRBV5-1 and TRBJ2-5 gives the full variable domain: KAGVTQTPRYLIKTRGQQVTLSCSPISGHRSVSWYQQTPGQGLQFLFEYFSETQRNKGNFPGRFSGRQFSNSRSEMNVSTLELGDSALYLCASSQIQETQYFGPGTRLLVL.

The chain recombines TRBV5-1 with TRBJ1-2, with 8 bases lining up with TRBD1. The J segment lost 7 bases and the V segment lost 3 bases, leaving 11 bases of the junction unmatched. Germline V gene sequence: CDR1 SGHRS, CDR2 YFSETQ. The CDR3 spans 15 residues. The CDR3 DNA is TGCGCCAGCAGCTACACCGGGACAGGATCTGGTGGCTACACCTTC. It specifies CASSYTGTGSGGYTF.

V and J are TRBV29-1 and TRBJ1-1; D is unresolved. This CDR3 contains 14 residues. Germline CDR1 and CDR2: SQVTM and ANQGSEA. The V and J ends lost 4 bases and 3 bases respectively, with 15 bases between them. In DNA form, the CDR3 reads TGCAGCGTTGTAGAGAACTATCTCCACACTGAAGCTTTCTTT. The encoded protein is CSVVENYLHTEAFF.

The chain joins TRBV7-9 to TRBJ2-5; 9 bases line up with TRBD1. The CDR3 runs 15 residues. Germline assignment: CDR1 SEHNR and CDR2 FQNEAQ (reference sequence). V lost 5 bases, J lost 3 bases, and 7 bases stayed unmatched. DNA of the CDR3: TGTGCCAGCAGCCAACGGACAGGGGACAAAGAGACCCAGTACTTC. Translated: CASSQRTGDKETQYF.

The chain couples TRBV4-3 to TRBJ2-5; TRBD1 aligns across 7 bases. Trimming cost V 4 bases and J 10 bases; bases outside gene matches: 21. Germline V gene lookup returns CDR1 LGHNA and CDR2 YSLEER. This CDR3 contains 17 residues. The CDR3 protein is CASSPSSGTEEFPDQYF. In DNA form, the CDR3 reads TGCGCCAGCAGCCCTTCGTCCGGGACAGAAGAATTCCCGGACCAGTACTTC.

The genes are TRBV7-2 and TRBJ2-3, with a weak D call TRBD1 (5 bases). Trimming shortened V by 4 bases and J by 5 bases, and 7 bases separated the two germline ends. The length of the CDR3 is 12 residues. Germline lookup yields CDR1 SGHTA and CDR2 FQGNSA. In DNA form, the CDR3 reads TGTGCCAGCAGCTCGCAGGGAGATACGCAGTATTTT. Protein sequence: CASSSQGDTQYF.

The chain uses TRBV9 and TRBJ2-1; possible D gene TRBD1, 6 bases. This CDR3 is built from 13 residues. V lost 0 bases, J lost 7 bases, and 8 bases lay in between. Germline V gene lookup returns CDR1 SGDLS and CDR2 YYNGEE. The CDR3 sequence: CASSVDRANEQFF. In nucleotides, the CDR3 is TGTGCCAGCAGCGTAGACAGGGCGAATGAGCAGTTCTTC.

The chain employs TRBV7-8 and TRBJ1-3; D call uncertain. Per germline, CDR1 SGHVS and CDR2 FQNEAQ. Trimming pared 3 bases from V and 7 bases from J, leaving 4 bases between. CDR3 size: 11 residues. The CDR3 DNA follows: TGTGCCAGCAGCTTGAGGAACACCATATATTTT. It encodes CASSLRNTIYF.

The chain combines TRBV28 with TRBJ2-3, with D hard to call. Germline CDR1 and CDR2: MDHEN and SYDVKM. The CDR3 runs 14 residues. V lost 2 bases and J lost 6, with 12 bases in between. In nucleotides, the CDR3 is TGTGCCAGCAGTTTAGGGGTCCTGGAGGATACGCAGTATTTT. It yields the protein CASSLGVLEDTQYF.

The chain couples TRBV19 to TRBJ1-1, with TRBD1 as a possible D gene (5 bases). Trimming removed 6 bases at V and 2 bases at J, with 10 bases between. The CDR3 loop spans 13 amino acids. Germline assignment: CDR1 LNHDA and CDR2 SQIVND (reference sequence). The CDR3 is CASSLQGNTEAFF. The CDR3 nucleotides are TGTGCCAGTAGCCTGCAGGGAAACACTGAAGCTTTCTTT. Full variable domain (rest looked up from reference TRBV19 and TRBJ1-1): DGGITQSPKYLFRKEGQNVTLSCEQNLNHDAMYWYRQDPGQGLRLIYYSQIVNDFQKGDIAEGYSVSREKKESFPLTVTSAQKNPTAFYLCASSLQGNTEAFFGQGTRLTVV.

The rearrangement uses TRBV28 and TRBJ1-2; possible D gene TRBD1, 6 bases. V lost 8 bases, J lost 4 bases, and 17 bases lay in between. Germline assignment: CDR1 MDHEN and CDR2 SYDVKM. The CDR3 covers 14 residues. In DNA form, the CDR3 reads TGTGCCAGCCGGACCGGGGGGCCCATCTATGGCTACACCTTC. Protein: CASRTGGPIYGYTF.

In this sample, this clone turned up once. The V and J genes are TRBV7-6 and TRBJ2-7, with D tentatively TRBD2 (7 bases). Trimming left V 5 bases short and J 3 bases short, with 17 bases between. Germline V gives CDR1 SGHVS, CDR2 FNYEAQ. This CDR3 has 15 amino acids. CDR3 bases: TGTGCCAGCAGCCCTACGGCGGGGGCCGTCTACGAGCAGTACTTC. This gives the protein CASSPTAGAVYEQYF.

CDR3 amino acids: CASSSIGQVTNEQFF. The CDR3 DNA reads TGTGCCAGCAGCTCGATAGGACAGGTAACCAATGAGCAGTTCTTC. The chain combines TRBV5-6 with TRBJ2-1, with 7 bases identical to TRBD1. This CDR3 comprises 15 residues. Germline lookup yields CDR1 SGHDT and CDR2 YYEEEE. J lost 6 bases, V lost 3 bases, and 9 bases had no gene match.

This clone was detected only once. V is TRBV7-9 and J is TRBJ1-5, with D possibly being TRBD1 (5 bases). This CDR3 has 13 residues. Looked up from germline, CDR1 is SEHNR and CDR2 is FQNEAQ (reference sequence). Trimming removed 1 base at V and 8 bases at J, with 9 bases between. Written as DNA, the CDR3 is TGTGCCAGCAGCTTAGGGGGCGGGAAGCCCCAGCATTTT. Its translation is CASSLGGGKPQHF.

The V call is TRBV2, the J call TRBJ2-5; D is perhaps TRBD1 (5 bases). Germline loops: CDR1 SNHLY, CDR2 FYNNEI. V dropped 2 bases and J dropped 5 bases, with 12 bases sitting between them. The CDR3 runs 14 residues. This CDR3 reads CASSEQGFGETQYF. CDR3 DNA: TGTGCCAGCAGTGAACAGGGATTCGGGGAGACCCAGTACTTC.

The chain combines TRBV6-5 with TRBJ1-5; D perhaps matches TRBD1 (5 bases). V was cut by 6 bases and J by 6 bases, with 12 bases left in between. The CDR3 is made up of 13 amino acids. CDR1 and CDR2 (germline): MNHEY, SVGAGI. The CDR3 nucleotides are TGTGCCAGCAGGCTAAACGGGGGTCAGCCCCAGCATTTT. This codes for CASRLNGGQPQHF.

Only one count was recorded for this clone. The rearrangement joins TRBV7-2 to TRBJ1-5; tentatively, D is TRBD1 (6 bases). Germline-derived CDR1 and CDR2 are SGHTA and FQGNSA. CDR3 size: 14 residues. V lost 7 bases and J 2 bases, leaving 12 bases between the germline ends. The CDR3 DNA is TGTGCCAGCAACCCGACAGGACGCAATCAGCCCCAGCATTTT. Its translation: CASNPTGRNQPQHF.

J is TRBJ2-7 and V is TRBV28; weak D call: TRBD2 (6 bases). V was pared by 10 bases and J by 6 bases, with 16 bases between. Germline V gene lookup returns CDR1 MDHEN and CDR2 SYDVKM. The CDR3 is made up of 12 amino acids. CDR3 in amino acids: CATLGRGAEQYF. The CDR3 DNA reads TGTGCCACCCTGGGGCGCGGGGCCGAGCAGTACTTC.

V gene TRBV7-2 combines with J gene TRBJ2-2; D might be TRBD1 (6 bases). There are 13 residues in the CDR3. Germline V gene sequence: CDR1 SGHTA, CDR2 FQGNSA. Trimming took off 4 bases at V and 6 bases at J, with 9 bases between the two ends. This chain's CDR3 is CASSYTGPGELFF. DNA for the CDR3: TGTGCCAGCAGCTATACAGGGCCCGGGGAGCTGTTTTTT.

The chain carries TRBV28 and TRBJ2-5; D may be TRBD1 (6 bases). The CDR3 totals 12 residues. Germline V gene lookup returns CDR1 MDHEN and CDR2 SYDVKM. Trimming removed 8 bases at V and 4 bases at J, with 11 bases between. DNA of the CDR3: TGTGCCAGCCAACAGGGTGCAGAGACCCAGTACTTC. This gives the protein CASQQGAETQYF.

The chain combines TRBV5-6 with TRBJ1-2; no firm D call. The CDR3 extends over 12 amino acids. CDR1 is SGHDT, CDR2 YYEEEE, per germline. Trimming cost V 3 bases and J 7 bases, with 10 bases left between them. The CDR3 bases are TGTGCCAGCAGCTCTGACTTAAGTGGCTACACCTTC. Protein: CASSSDLSGYTF.

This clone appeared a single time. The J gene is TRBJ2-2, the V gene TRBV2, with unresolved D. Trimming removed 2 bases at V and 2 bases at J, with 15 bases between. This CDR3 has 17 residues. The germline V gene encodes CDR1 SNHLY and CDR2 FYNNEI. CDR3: CASSEMAASGNTGELFF. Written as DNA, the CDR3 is TGTGCCAGCAGTGAAATGGCGGCTTCAGGAAACACCGGGGAGCTGTTTTTT.

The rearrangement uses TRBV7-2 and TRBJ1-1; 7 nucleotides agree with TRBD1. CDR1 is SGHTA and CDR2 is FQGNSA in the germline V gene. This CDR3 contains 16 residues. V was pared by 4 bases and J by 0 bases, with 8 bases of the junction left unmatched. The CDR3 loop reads CASSSGNRGLNTEAFF. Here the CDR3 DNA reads TGTGCCAGCAGCTCAGGCAACAGGGGCCTGAACACTGAAGCTTTCTTT.

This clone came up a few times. CDR3 DNA sequence: TGTGCCAGTAGTATAATTTCGGGAGGAGAGACCCAGTACTTC. This gives the protein CASSIISGGETQYF. The chain carries TRBV19 and TRBJ2-5, with 7 bases fitting TRBD2. The V gene end was trimmed by 2 bases and the J gene end by 4 bases; junction bases not matched to a gene: 4. CDR1 and CDR2 from the germline V gene are LNHDA and SQIVND (reference sequence). This CDR3 region has 14 residues.